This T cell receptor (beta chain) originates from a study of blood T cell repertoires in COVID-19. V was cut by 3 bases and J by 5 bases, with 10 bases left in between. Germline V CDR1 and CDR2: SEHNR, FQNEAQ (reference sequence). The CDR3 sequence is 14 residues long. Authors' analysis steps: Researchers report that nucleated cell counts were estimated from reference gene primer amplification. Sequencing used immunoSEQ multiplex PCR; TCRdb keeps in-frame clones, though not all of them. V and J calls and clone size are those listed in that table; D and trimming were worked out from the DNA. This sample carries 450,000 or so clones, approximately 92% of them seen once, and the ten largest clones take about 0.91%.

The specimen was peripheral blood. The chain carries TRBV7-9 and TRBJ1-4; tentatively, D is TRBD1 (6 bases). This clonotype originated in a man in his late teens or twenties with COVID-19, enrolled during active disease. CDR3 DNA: TGTGCCAGCAGCTTGGGAGGGGGGAATGAAAAACTGTTTTTT. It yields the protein CASSLGGGNEKLFF.